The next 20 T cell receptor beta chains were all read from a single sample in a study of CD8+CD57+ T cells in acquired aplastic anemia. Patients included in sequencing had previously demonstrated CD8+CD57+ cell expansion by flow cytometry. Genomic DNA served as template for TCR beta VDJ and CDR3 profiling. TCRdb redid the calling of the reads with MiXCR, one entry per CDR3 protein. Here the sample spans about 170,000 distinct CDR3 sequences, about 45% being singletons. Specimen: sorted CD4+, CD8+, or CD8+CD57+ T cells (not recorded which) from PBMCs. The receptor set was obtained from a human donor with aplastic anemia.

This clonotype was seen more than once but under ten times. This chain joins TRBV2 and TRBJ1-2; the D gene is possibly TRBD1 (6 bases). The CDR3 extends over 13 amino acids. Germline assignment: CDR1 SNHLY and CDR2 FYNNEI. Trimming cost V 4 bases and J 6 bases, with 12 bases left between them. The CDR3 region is CASSVTGIDGYTF. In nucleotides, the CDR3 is TGTGCCAGCAGTGTTACAGGGATTGATGGCTACACCTTC.

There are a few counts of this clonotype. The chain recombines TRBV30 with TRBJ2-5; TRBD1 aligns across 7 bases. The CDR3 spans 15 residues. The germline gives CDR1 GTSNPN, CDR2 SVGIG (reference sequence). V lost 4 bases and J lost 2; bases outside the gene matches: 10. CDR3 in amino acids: CAWIHDRVYQETQYF. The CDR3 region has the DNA TGTGCCTGGATCCACGACAGGGTTTATCAAGAGACCCAGTACTTC.

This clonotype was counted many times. The CDR3 bases are TGCAGCGTTTGCACCCTCGGGGAAGGGGCGGCTAATGAAAAACTGTTTTTT. Its translation: CSVCTLGEGAANEKLFF. The rearrangement links TRBV29-1 to TRBJ1-4; weak D call: TRBD1 (5 bases). CDR1 SQVTM and CDR2 ANQGSEA come from the germline V gene. The CDR3 extends over 17 amino acids. Trimming took 5 bases from V and 3 from J, leaving 22 bases between them.

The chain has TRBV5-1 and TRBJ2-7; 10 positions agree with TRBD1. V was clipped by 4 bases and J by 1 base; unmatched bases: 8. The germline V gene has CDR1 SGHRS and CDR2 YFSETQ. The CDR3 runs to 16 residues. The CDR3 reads CASSLEPGQGSYEQYF. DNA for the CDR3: TGCGCCAGCAGCCTGGAACCGGGACAGGGGTCCTACGAGCAGTACTTC.

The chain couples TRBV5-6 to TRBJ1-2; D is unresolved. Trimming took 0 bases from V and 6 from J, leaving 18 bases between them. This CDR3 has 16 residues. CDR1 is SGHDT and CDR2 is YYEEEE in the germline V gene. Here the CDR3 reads CASSLGSTGSVHGYTF. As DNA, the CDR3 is TGTGCCAGCAGCTTGGGATCGACGGGTAGTGTACATGGCTACACCTTC.

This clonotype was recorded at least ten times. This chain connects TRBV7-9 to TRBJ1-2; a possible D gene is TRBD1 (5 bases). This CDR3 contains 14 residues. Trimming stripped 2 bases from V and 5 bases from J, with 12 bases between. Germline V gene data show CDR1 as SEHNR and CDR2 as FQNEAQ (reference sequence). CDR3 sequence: CASSLPSGAYGYTF. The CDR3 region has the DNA TGTGCCAGCAGCTTACCCTCCGGGGCTTATGGCTACACCTTC.

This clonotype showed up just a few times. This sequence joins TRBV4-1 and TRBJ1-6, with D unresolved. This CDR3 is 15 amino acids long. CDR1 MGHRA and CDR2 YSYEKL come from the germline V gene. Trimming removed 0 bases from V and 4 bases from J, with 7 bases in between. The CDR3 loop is CASSQDGLYNSPLHF. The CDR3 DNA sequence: TGCGCCAGCAGCCAAGACGGACTTTATAATTCACCCCTCCACTTT.

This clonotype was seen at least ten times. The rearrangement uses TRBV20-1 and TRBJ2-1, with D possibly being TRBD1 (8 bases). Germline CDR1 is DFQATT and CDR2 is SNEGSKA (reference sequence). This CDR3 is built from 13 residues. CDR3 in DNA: TGCAGCGTTCGACAGGGGAGGGAAAATGAGCAGTTCTTC. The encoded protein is CSVRQGRENEQFF.

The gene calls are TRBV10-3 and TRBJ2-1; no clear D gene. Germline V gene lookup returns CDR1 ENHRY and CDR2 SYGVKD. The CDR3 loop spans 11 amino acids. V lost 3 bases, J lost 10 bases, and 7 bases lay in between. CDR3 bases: TGTGCCATCAGTGACCTCCGGGAGCAGTTCTTC. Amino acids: CAISDLREQFF.

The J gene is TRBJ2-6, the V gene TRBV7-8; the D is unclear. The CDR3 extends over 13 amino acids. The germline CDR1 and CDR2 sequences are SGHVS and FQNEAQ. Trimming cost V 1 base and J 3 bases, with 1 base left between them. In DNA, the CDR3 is TGTGCCAGCAGCTTAGTTGGGGCCAACGTCCTGACTTTC. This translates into CASSLVGANVLTF.

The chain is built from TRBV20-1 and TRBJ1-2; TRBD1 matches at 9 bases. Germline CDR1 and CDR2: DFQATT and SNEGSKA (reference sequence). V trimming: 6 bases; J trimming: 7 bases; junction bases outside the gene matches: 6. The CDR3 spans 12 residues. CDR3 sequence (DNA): TGCAGTGCGCCGGGACAGGGTTCTGGCTACACCTTC. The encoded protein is CSAPGQGSGYTF.

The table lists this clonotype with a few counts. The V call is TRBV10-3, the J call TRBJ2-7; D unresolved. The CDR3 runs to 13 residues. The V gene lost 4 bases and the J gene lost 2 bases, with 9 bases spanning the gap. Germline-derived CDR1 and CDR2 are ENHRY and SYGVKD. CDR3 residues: CAISAESAYEQYF. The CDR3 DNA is TGTGCCATCAGTGCCGAGAGCGCCTACGAGCAGTACTTC.

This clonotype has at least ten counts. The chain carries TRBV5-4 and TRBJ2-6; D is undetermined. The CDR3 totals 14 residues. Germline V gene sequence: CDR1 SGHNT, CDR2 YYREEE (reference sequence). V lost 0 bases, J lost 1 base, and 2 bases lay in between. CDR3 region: CASSLDSGANVLTF. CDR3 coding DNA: TGTGCCAGCAGCTTGGATTCTGGGGCCAACGTCCTGACTTTC. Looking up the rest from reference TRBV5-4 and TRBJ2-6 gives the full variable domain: ETGVTQSPTHLIKTRGQQVTLRCSSQSGHNTVSWYQQALGQGPQFIFQYYREEENGRGNFPPRFSGLQFPNYSSELNVNALELDDSALYLCASSLDSGANVLTFGAGSRLTVL.

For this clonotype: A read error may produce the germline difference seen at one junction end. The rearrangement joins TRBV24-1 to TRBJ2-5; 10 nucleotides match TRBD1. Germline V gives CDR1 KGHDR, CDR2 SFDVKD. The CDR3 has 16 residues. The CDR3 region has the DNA TGTGCTACCAGTGTACCGACAGGGGGCTCGGTAGAGACCCAGTACTTC. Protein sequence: CATSVPTGGSVETQYF.

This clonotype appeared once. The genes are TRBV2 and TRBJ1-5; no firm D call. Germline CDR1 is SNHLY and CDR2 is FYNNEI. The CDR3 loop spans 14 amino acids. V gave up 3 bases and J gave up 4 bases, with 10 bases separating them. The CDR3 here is CASSDGQENQPQHF. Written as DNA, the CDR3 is TGTGCCAGCAGTGACGGCCAAGAGAATCAGCCCCAGCATTTT.

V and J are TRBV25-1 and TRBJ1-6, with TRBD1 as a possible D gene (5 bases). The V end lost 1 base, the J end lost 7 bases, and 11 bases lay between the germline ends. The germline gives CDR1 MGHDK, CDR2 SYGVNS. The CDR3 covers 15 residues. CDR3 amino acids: CASSESDSPNSPLHF. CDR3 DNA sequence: TGTGCCAGCAGTGAATCCGACAGCCCCAATTCACCCCTCCACTTT.

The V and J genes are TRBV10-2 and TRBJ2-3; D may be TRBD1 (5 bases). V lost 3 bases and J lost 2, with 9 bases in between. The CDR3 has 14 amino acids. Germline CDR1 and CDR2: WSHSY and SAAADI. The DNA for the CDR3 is TGCGCCAGCAGTGACAGGGCGCTCACAGATACGCAGTATTTT. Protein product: CASSDRALTDTQYF.

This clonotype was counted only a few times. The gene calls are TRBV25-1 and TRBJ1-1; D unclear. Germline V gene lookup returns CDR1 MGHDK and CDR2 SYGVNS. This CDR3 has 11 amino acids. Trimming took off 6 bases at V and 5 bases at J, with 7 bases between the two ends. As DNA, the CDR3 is TGTGCCAGCAGGGACGGGACTGAAGCTTTCTTT. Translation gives CASRDGTEAFF.

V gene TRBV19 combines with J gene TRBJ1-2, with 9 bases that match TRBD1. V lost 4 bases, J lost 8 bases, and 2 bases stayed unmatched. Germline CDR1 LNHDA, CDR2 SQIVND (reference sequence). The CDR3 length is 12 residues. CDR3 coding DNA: TGTGCCAGTAGTAGACAGGGGGTCGGCTACACCTTC. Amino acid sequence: CASSRQGVGYTF.

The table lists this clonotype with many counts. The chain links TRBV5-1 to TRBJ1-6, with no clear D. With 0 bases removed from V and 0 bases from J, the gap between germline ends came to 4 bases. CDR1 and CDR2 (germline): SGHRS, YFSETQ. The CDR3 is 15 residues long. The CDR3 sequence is CASSLDSSYNSPLHF. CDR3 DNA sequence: TGCGCCAGCAGCTTGGACAGCTCCTATAATTCACCCCTCCACTTT.